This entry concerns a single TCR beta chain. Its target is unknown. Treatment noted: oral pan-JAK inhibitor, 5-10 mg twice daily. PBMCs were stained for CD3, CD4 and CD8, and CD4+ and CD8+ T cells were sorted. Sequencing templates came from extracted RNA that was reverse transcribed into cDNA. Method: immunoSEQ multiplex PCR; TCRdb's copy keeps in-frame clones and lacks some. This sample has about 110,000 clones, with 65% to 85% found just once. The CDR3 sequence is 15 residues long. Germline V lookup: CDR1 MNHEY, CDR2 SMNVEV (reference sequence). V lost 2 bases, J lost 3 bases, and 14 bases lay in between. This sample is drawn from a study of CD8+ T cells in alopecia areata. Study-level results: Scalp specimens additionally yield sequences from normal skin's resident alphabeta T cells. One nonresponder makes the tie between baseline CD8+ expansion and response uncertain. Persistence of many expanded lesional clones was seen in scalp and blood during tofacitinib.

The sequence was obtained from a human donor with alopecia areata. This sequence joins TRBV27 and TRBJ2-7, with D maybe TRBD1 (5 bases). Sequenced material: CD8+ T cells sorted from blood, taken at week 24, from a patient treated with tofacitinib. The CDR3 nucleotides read TGTGCCAGCAGTTTAAATGGGTTGCAGGGCTACGAGCAGTACTTC. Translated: CASSLNGLQGYEQYF.